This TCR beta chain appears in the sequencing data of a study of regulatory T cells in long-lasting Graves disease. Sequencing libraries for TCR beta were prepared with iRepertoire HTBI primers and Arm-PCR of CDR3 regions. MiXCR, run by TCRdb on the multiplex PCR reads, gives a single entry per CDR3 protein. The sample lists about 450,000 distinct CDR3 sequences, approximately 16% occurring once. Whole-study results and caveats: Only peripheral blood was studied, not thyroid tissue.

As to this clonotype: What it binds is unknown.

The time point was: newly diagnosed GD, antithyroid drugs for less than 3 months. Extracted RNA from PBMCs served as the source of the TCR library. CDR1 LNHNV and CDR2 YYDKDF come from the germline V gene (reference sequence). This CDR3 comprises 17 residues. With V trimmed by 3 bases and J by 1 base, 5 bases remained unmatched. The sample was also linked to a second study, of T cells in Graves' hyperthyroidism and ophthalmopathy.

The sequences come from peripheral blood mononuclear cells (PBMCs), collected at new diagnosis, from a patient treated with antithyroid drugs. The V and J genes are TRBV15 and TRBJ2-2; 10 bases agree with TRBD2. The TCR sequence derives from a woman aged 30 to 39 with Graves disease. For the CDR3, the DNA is TGTGCCACCAGCAGCGGACTAGCGGAGCTGAACACCGGGGAGCTGTTTTTT. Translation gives CATSSGLAELNTGELFF.